This TCR beta chain appears in the sequencing data of a study of cytomegalovirus exposure and HLA in healthy donors. At the level of the study: Membership in the Caucasian-associated ancestry cluster was found for about four fifths of fewer than 450 genotyped donors.

The study ran its PCR with 60 Vbeta and 13 Jbeta primers. Sequencing was performed with immunoSEQ multiplex PCR; in TCRdb, only in-frame clones are kept and a portion is missing. Of about 120,000 clones listed, around four fifths were seen once; the top ten hold around 2%. V lost 6 bases to trimming and J lost 4 bases; unmatched junction nucleotides: 2. CDR3 length: 14 amino acids. Germline values: CDR1 LNHDA, CDR2 SQIVND (reference sequence). The clonotype was recovered from a man between 35 and 55 years old in good health and CMV-seronegative. Sequenced: PBMCs. This chain joins TRBV19 and TRBJ2-2, with 10 nucleotides matching TRBD1. As DNA, the CDR3 is TGTGCCAGTAGAGGACAGGGGGGCACCGGGGAGCTGTTTTTT. As protein: CASRGQGGTGELFF. Full variable domain (outside the CDR3, taken from reference TRBV19 and TRBJ2-2): DGGITQSPKYLFRKEGQNVTLSCEQNLNHDAMYWYRQDPGQGLRLIYYSQIVNDFQKGDIAEGYSVSREKKESFPLTVTSAQKNPTAFYLCASRGQGGTGELFFGEGSRLTVL.